This TCR beta chain was obtained from a study of cytomegalovirus exposure and HLA in healthy donors. Study overall: Around 87 million unique TCRs, all from HLA-typed donors, were included in an early release of the data.

The PCR used 60 Vbeta and 13 Jbeta primers. Produced via immunoSEQ multiplex PCR; TCRdb's table is partial and in-frame only. The data contain more than 85,000 clones, roughly 13% of them singletons. Broader study findings: According to the study, 160 or so TCR beta chains were cytomegalovirus-associated.

With 5 bases clipped from V and 8 bases from J, the junction kept 10 bases outside the gene matches. The CDR3 spans 15 residues. Germline assignment: CDR1 LNHNV and CDR2 YYDKDF (reference sequence). The sample holds a few counts of this clone. Its matching antigen is unknown. This TCR derives from a man aged 40-55 years in good health and CMV-seropositive. The chain recombines TRBV15 with TRBJ1-4, with TRBD1 matching 8 bases. The sample consisted of PBMCs. CDR3 sequence (DNA): TGTGCCACCAGCTCGAAGACAGGGGCCGGCGAAAAACTGTTTTTT. Protein sequence: CATSSKTGAGEKLFF.